The 11 T cell receptor beta chains given below trace back to one sample, sequenced in a study of cytomegalovirus exposure and HLA in healthy donors. PCR involved 60 Vbeta and 13 Jbeta primers. Repertoires were generated with immunoSEQ multiplex PCR, while TCRdb's copy carries only in-frame clones and drops some. In the table there are hundreds of thousands of clones, roughly 73% of which are singletons. Sequenced sample: PBMCs. The receptors shown here come from a boy aged 5-17 years in good health and CMV-seronegative.

The V call is TRBV5-4, the J call TRBJ1-6; D is perhaps TRBD1 (6 bases). Germline assignment: CDR1 SGHNT and CDR2 YYREEE (reference sequence). Trimming removed 0 bases at V and 10 bases at J, with 11 bases between. This CDR3 contains 14 residues. The CDR3 DNA follows: TGTGCCAGCAGCTTGGAACAGGGTACCTCACCCCTCCACTTT. Amino acids: CASSLEQGTSPLHF.

The V call is TRBV19, the J call TRBJ1-5; 10 bases fit TRBD1. Germline V gene lookup returns CDR1 LNHDA and CDR2 SQIVND (reference sequence). Trimming took 5 bases from V and 7 from J; bases not matched to a gene: 5. The CDR3 totals 14 residues. For the CDR3, the DNA is TGTGCCAGTAGTGCCCGGGACAGGGGACAGCCCCAGCATTTT. Translating gives CASSARDRGQPQHF.

This chain joins TRBV11-3 and TRBJ2-7; 14 bases match TRBD2. Germline CDR1 is SGHNT and CDR2 is YENEEA. This CDR3 comprises 17 residues. The trim removed 9 bases at V and 3 bases at J, leaving 13 bases unmatched. The CDR3 bases are TGTGCCAGTTCGCAGGGACTAGCGGGAGCGTCGATCTACGAGCAGTACTTC. Protein sequence: CASSQGLAGASIYEQYF.

V is TRBV6-5 and J is TRBJ2-1; the D gene is possibly TRBD1 (6 bases). The V gene lost 2 bases and the J gene lost 8 bases, with 13 bases spanning the gap. Germline V gene lookup returns CDR1 MNHEY and CDR2 SVGAGI. This CDR3 has 14 residues. The CDR3 loop is CASSYRDIPHEQFF. Written as DNA, the CDR3 is TGTGCCAGCAGTTACCGGGACATCCCACATGAGCAGTTCTTC.

CDR3 DNA sequence: TGCGCCAGCAGCCAAAGGACGGGAGGGGATTCACCCCTCCACTTT. It specifies CASSQRTGGDSPLHF. V usage is TRBV4-1 and J usage is TRBJ1-6, with a weak D call TRBD1 (5 bases). Germline V CDR1 and CDR2: MGHRA, YSYEKL. The CDR3 spans 15 residues. Trimming shortened V by 2 bases and J by 8 bases, and 13 bases separated the two germline ends.

In this sample, this clone turned up a few times. This sequence joins TRBV6-1 and TRBJ2-7; TRBD2 agrees at 10 bases. This CDR3 region has 15 residues. Germline-derived CDR1 and CDR2 are MNHNS and SASEGT. Unmatched junction bases numbered 7, after V lost 6 bases and J lost 2 bases. The CDR3: CASRTQLAGAYEQYF. CDR3 sequence (DNA): TGTGCCAGCAGGACCCAGCTAGCGGGGGCCTACGAGCAGTACTTC.

The chain joins TRBV28 to TRBJ1-3; 7 positions match TRBD1. Looked up from germline, CDR1 is MDHEN and CDR2 is SYDVKM. Trimming at V came to 2 bases and at J to 3 bases, leaving 4 bases not matched to a gene. The CDR3 has 15 amino acids. The CDR3 loop is CASSLTGTVGNTIYF. CDR3 nucleotides: TGTGCCAGCAGTTTAACCGGGACAGTTGGAAACACCATATATTTT.

The table lists this clone with a few counts. The chain has TRBV6-5 and TRBJ1-5; 8 bases map to TRBD1. Per germline, CDR1 MNHEY and CDR2 SVGAGI. V shed 8 bases, J shed 4 bases, and the junction held 4 bases outside the gene matches. This CDR3 has 13 amino acids. CDR3 protein: CASGRDRNQPQHF. CDR3 bases: TGTGCCAGCGGACGGGACAGGAATCAGCCCCAGCATTTT.

This clone has more than one count but fewer than ten. V and J are TRBV13 and TRBJ2-1; 8 bases map to TRBD1. V lost 2 bases to trimming and J lost 7 bases; unmatched junction nucleotides: 1. Germline lookup yields CDR1 PRHDT and CDR2 FYEKMQ (reference sequence). CDR3 size: 13 residues. The CDR3 DNA reads as TGTGCCAGCAGCTTAAACAGGGGGAATGAGCAGTTCTTC. The encoded protein is CASSLNRGNEQFF. The variable domain in full, completed from reference TRBV13 and TRBJ2-1, reads AAGVIQSPRHLIKEKRETATLKCYPIPRHDTVYWYQQGPGQDPQFLISFYEKMQSDKGSIPDRFSAQQFSDYHSELNMSSLELGDSALYFCASSLNRGNEQFFGPGTRLTVL.

This rearrangement joins TRBV6-1 to TRBJ2-3; 10 bases fit TRBD2. Germline loops: CDR1 MNHNS, CDR2 SASEGT. CDR3 length equals 16 residues. V lost 2 bases and J lost 4; bases outside the gene matches: 6. CDR3 coding DNA: TGTGCCAGCAGTGAATTCAGCGGGAGGGGTTCAGATACGCAGTATTTT. This sequence encodes CASSEFSGRGSDTQYF.

The chain employs TRBV30 and TRBJ1-4; possibly TRBD1 for D (6 bases). The CDR3 loop spans 10 amino acids. Per the germline V gene, CDR1 is GTSNPN and CDR2 is SVGIG (reference sequence). The germline V and J ends were trimmed by 8 bases and 8 bases, with 9 bases remaining between them. The CDR3, as DNA: TGTGCCGGACAGAAGGAAAAACTGTTTTTT. Encoded protein: CAGQKEKLFF.